This entry features one TCR beta chain sequence. Its antigen is undetermined. Germline V gene data show CDR1 as MNHNS and CDR2 as SASEGT. This CDR3 is 14 amino acids long. The V and J ends lost 8 bases and 0 bases respectively, with 11 bases between them. Repertoires were generated with immunoSEQ multiplex PCR, while TCRdb's copy carries only in-frame clones and drops some. This sample carries about 170,000 clones, around 85% of them seen once, and the ten largest clones take 5.7%. These data originate in a study of cytomegalovirus exposure and HLA in healthy donors. Study-level results: Reports indicated that the classifier achieved high specificity and sensitivity in diagnosing cytomegalovirus status. The finding came from a later analysis; first-cohort TCR clusters tended to co-occur in the 95 to 150 validation repertoires.

The sample was PBMCs. The chain joins TRBV6-1 to TRBJ1-5, with no clear D. The sequence was obtained from a woman aged 25 to 39 in good health and CMV-seronegative. The DNA of the CDR3 is TGTGCCAGCGTCCTGGAAAATAGCAATCAGCCCCAGCATTTT. This translates into CASVLENSNQPQHF.